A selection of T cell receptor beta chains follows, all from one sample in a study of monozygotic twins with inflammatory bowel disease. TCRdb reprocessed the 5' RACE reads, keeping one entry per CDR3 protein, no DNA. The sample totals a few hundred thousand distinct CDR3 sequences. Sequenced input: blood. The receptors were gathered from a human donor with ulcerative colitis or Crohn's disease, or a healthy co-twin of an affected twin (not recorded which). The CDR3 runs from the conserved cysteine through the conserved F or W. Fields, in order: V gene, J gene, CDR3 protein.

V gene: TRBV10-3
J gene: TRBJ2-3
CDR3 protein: CAISGVRMGDTQYF

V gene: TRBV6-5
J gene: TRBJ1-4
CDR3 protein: CASSYSRGGREKLFF

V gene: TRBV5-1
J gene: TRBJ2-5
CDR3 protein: CASSTLVRGQETQYF

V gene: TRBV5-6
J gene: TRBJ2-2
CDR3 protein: CASSPAVDRGTGELFF

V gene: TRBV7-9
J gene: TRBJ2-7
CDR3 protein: CASSAGPGPYEQYF

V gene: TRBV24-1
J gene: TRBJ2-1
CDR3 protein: CATSDYEAGNEQFF

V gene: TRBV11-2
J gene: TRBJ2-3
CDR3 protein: CASREGVTQYF

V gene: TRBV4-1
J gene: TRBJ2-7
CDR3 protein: CASSQGWNGDEQYF

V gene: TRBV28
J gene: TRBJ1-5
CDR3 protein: CASSSHGGAIQPQHF

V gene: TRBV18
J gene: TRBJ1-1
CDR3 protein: CASSPPTRATGETEAFF

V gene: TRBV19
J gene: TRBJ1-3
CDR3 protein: CASGTTADRNTIYF

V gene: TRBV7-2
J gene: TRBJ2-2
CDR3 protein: CASSRPGLASTGELFF

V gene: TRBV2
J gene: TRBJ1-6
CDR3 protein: CASSGGRNSPLHF

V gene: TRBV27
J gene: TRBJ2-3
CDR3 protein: CASRRGKKDTQYF

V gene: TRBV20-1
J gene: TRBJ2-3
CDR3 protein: CSAVETARGTQYF

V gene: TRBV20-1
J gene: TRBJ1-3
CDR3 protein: CSAQGGSGGNTIYF